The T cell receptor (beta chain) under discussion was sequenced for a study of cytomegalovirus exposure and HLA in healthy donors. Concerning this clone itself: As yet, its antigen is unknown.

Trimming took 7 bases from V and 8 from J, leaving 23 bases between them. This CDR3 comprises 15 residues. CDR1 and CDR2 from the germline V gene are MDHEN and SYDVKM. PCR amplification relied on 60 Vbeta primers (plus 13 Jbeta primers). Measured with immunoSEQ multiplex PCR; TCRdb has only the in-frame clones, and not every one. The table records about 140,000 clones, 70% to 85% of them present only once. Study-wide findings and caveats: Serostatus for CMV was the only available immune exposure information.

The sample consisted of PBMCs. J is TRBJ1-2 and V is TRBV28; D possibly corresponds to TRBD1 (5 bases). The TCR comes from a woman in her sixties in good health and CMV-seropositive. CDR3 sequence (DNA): TGTGCCAGCATCCGGCCGGGGGTCGGGTTATGGGGCTACACCTTC. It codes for CASIRPGVGLWGYTF.